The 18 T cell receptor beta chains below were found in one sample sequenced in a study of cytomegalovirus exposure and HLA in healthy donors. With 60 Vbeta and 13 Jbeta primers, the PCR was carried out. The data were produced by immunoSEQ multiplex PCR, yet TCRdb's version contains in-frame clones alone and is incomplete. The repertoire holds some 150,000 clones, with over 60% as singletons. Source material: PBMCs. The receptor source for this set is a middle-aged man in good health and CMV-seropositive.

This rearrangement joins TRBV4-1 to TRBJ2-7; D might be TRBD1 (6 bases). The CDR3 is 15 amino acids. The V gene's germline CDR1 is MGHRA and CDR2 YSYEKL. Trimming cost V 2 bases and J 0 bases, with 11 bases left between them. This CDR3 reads CASSQWSGASYEQYF. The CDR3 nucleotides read TGCGCCAGCAGCCAATGGTCAGGGGCCTCCTACGAGCAGTACTTC.

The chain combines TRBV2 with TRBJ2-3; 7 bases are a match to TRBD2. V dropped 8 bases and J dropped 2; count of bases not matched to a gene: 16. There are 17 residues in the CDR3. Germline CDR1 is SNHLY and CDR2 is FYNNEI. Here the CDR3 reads CASGPLATETPTDTQYF. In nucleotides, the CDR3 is TGTGCCAGCGGCCCACTAGCGACGGAGACCCCCACAGATACGCAGTATTTT.

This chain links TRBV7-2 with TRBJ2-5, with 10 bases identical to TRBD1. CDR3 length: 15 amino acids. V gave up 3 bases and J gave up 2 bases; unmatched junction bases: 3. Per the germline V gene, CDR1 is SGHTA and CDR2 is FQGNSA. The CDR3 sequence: CASSLEGQGQETQYF. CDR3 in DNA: TGTGCCAGCAGCTTGGAGGGACAGGGGCAAGAGACCCAGTACTTC.

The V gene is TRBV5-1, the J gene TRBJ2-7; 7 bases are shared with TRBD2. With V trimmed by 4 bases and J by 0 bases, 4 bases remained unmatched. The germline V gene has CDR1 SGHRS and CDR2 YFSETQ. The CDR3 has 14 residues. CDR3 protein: CASSPTGGSYEQYF. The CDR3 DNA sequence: TGCGCCAGCAGCCCCACGGGGGGCTCCTACGAGCAGTACTTC.

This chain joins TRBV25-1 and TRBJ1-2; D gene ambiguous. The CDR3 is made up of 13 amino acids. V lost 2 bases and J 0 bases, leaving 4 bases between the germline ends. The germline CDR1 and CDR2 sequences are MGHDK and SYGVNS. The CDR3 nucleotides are TGTGCCAGCAGTGAAACTTCTAACTATGGCTACACCTTC. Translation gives CASSETSNYGYTF.

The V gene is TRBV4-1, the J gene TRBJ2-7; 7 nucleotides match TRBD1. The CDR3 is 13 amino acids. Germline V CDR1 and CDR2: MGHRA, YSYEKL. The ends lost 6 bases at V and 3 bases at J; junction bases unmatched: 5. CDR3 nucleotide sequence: TGCGCCAGCAGTCGGGACAGCTACTACGAGCAGTACTTC. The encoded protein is CASSRDSYYEQYF.

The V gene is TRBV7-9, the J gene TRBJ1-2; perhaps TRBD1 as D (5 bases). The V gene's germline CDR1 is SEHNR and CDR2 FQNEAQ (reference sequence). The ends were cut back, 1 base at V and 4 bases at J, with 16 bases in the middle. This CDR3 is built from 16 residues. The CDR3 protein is CASSLGGAELIYGYTF. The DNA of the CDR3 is TGTGCCAGCAGCTTAGGCGGGGCAGAACTAATCTATGGCTACACCTTC.

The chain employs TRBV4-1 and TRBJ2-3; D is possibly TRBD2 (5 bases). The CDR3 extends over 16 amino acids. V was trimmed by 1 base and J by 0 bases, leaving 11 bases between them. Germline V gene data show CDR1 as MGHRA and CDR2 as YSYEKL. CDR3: CASSQVGERSTDTQYF. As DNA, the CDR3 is TGCGCCAGCAGCCAAGTGGGAGAAAGGAGCACAGATACGCAGTATTTT.

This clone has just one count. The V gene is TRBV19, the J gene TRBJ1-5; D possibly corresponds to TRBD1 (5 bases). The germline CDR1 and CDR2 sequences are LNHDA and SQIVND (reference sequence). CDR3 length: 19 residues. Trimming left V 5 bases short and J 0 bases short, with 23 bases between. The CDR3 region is CASSWGNIGPGYSNQPQHF. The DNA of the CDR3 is TGTGCCAGTAGTTGGGGCAATATCGGGCCCGGGTATAGCAATCAGCCCCAGCATTTT.

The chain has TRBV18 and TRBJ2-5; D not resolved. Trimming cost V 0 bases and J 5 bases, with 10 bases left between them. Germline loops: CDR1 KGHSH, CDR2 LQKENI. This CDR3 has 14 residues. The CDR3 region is CASSPPALRETQYF. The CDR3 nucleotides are TGTGCCAGCTCACCACCGGCCCTGAGGGAGACCCAGTACTTC. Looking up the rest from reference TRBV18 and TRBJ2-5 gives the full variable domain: NAGVMQNPRHLVRRRGQEARLRCSPMKGHSHVYWYRQLPEEGLKFMVYLQKENIIDESGMPKERFSAEFPKEGPSILRIQQVVRGDSAAYFCASSPPALRETQYFGPGTRLLVL.

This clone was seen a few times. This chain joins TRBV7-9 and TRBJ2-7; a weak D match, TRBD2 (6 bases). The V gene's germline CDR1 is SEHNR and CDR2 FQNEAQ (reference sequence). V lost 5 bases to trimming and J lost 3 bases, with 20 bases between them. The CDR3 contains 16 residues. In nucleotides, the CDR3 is TGTGCCAGCAGCCGCGTGGCGGGAAACGGGGGCTACGAGCAGTACTTC. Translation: CASSRVAGNGGYEQYF.

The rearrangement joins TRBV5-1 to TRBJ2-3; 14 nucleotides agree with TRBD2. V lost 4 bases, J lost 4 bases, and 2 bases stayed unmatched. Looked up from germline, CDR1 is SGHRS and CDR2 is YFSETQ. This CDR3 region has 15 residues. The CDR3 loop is CASSPTSGRADTQYF. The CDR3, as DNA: TGCGCCAGCAGCCCGACTAGCGGGAGGGCAGATACGCAGTATTTT.

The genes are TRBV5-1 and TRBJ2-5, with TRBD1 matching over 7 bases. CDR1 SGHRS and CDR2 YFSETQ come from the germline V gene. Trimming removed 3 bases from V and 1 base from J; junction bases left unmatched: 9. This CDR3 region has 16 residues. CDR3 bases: TGCGCCAGCAGCTCTCAGACAGGGAGCCGCCAAGAGACCCAGTACTTC. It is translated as CASSSQTGSRQETQYF.

This CDR3 is CASSRGASGEQYF. In DNA form, the CDR3 reads TGTGCCAGCTCACGCGGGGCGTCGGGCGAGCAGTACTTC. The rearrangement joins TRBV18 to TRBJ2-7; weak D call: TRBD2 (6 bases). V dropped 4 bases and J dropped 6 bases, with 13 bases sitting between them. Germline CDR1 is KGHSH and CDR2 is LQKENI. The length of the CDR3 is 13 residues.

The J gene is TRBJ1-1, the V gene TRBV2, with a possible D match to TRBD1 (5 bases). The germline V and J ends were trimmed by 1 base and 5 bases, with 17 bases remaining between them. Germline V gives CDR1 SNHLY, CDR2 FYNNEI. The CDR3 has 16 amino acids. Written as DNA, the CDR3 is TGTGCCAGCAGTGAAGAGGGGCGGGGGGGTTGGACTGAAGCTTTCTTT. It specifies CASSEEGRGGWTEAFF.

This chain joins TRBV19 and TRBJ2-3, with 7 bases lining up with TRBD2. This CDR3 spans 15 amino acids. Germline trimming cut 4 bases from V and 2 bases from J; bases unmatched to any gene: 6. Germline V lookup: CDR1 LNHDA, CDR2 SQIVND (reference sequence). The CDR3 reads CASSREGLNTDTQYF. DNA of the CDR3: TGTGCCAGTAGTAGGGAGGGATTAAACACAGATACGCAGTATTTT.

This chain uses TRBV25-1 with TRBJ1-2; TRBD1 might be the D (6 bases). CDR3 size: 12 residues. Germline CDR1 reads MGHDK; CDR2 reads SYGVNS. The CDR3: CATRGVPYGYTF. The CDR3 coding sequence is TGTGCGACCAGGGGAGTACCCTATGGCTACACCTTC.

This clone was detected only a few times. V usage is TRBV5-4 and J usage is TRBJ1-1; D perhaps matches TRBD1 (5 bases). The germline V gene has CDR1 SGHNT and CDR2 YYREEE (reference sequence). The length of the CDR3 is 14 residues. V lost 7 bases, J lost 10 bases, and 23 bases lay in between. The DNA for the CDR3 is TGTGCCAGCCACGACACCCTGGGACTCCTAGTAGCTTTCTTT. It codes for CASHDTLGLLVAFF.